One and the same sample provided the 30 T cell receptor beta chains below, sequenced in a study of tumor and adjacent non-tumor tissue in lung cancer. No cell sorting was done before RNA was extracted from the tissue. The library came from three nested PCR rounds adapted from ARM-PCR protocols. TCRdb re-analysed the multiplex PCR reads in MiXCR, keeping a single row per CDR3 protein. This table has over 100,000 distinct CDR3 sequences, roughly 75% appearing once. The specimen sequenced was lung tumor tissue. The receptors were gathered from a woman aged 60-75 years with non-small cell lung cancer.

This rearrangement joins TRBV6-5 to TRBJ2-7; D not resolved. The CDR3 is made up of 13 amino acids. Trimming stripped 6 bases from V and 3 bases from J, with 12 bases between. Germline V lookup: CDR1 MNHEY, CDR2 SVGAGI. The CDR3 DNA sequence: TGTGCCAGCAGAGTGGATTGGGGCTACGAGCAGTACTTC. This encodes CASRVDWGYEQYF.

Comment on this clonotype: A clone one base away is much larger, so this may be a read error. The gene calls are TRBV6-5 and TRBJ1-5; D might be TRBD1 (5 bases). There are 14 residues in the CDR3. V was cut by 4 bases and J by 2 bases, with 9 bases left in between. Germline loops: CDR1 MNHEY, CDR2 SVGAGI. The CDR3 sequence is CASSSGFGNQPQHF. In DNA form, the CDR3 reads TGTGCCAGCAGTTCAGGGTTTGGCAATCAGCCCCAGCATTTT.

This clonotype appeared once. This rearrangement joins TRBV11-2 to TRBJ2-7, with 7 nucleotides matching TRBD1. V was pared by 10 bases and J by 4 bases, with 25 bases of the junction left unmatched. The length of the CDR3 is 18 residues. Germline lookup yields CDR1 SGHAT and CDR2 FQNNGV. The DNA of the CDR3 is TGTGCCAACAGTCCTATCAACAGAGAAACCGGGACAGTGTACGAGCAGTACTTC. It specifies CANSPINRETGTVYEQYF. The entire variable domain, with the rest obtained from reference TRBV11-2 and TRBJ2-7, is as follows: EAGVAQSPRYKIIEKRQSVAFWCNPISGHATLYWYQQILGQGPKLLIQFQNNGVVDDSQLPKDRFSAERLKGVDSTLKIQPAKLEDSAVYLCANSPINRETGTVYEQYFGPGTRLTVT.

V and J are TRBV5-1 and TRBJ1-4; 9 bases are a match to TRBD1. Germline trimming cut 4 bases from V and 5 bases from J; bases unmatched to any gene: 9. This CDR3 comprises 16 residues. Germline-derived CDR1 and CDR2 are SGHRS and YFSETQ. The CDR3 DNA follows: TGCGCCAGCAGCCGTTCGGTGGGACAGGGCAATGAAAAACTGTTTTTT. Its protein product is CASSRSVGQGNEKLFF.

With respect to this clonotype: This sequence may be a read error, since a much larger clone differs from it by one base. The rearrangement uses TRBV29-1 and TRBJ1-5; 9 bases align to TRBD1. The CDR3 length is 14 residues. Germline loops: CDR1 SQVTM, CDR2 ANQGSEA. The ends lost 8 bases at V and 8 bases at J; junction bases unmatched: 13. The CDR3 protein is CSIVKGTGKEPQHF. The CDR3 DNA reads TGCAGCATTGTAAAAGGGACAGGGAAAGAGCCCCAGCATTTT.

The chain is built from TRBV20-1 and TRBJ2-1; D may be TRBD2 (6 bases). The germline gives CDR1 DFQATT, CDR2 SNEGSKA (reference sequence). CDR3 size: 15 residues. As DNA, the CDR3 is TGCAATGCAACTAACAGCGGAGGGCACTACAATGAGCAGTTCTTC. This encodes CNATNSGGHYNEQFF.

This clonotype showed up many times. CDR3 nucleotide sequence: TGTGCCAGCAGTGAGCAGGGGCGAGCGGACTATGGCTACACCTTC. As protein: CASSEQGRADYGYTF. This chain joins TRBV12-3 or TRBV12-4 and TRBJ1-2; D might be TRBD1 (6 bases). The CDR3 consists of 15 residues. V was clipped by 5 bases and J by 3 bases, with 16 bases between them.

Concerning this clonotype itself: The junction and the germline gene differ at one end; a read error may be behind it. The chain recombines TRBV20-1 with TRBJ1-5; a weak D match, TRBD1 (6 bases). The CDR3 length is 12 residues. Germline V lookup: CDR1 DFQATT, CDR2 SNEGSKA (reference sequence). The DNA for the CDR3 is TGCAGTGTCGGGACACGCATTCAGCCCCAACATTTT. Protein sequence: CSVGTRIQPQHF.

To note about this clonotype: This may stem from a read error, because a much larger clone lies one nucleotide away. V and J are TRBV12-3 or TRBV12-4 and TRBJ1-5, with 9 nucleotides matching TRBD1. This CDR3 has 14 amino acids. In DNA form, the CDR3 reads TGTGCCAGCAGACACAGGGGGCACAATCAGCCCGAGCATTTT. It specifies CASRHRGHNQPEHF.

Remarks on this clonotype: Since no conserved phenylalanine or tryptophan closes the CDR3, a read error is the likely cause. The CDR3 protein is CASRWTSGGENTGELFS. CDR3 bases: TGTGCCAGCAGATGGACTAGCGGGGGGGAGAACACCGGGGAGCTGTTTTCT. The chain recombines TRBV6-2 or TRBV6-3 with TRBJ2-2; 15 nucleotides match TRBD2. This CDR3 spans 17 amino acids. Germline CDR1 is MNHEY and CDR2 is SVGEGT. The V gene end was trimmed by 6 bases and the J gene end by 1 base; junction bases not matched to a gene: 3.

This clonotype was detected ten times or more. J is TRBJ2-7 and V is TRBV6-6; the match to TRBD1 covers 7 bases. This CDR3 spans 15 amino acids. Germline V CDR1 and CDR2: MNHNY, SVGAGI (reference sequence). Losses at the gene ends were 4 bases for V and 3 bases for J; bases not matched to a gene: 9. The CDR3 reads CASSFATGTYYEQYF. The CDR3 region has the DNA TGTGCCAGCAGTTTCGCGACAGGGACGTACTACGAGCAGTACTTC.

With regard to this clonotype: It may be a read error: a sequence one base away is much more abundant. The genes are TRBV12-3 or TRBV12-4 and TRBJ1-2; D unclear. Deletions cut 5 bases from V and 13 bases from J, with 17 bases between. The CDR3 length is 12 residues. CDR3 amino acids: CASSGGRKSCTF. In nucleotides, the CDR3 is TGTGCCAGCAGTGGCGGACGGAAAAGCTGCACCTTC.

For this clonotype: This CDR3 is missing its conserved last phenylalanine or tryptophan, likely due to a read error. It is unclear where the CDR3 begins or ends on the DNA, so no DNA is shown, and the CDR3 is as TCRdb lists it. The chain recombines TRBV11-3 with TRBJ2-7. CDR1 and CDR2 from the germline V gene are SGHNT and YENEEA. 13 amino acids form the CDR3, both terminal residues included. CDR3 amino acids: CASSLDTNLRAVL.

The table lists this clonotype with a few counts. Possible read error: a much larger clone is one base away. V is TRBV20-1 and J is TRBJ2-3, with D perhaps TRBD1 or TRBD2 (5 bases each). The CDR3 loop spans 15 amino acids. Germline-derived CDR1 and CDR2 are DFQATT and SNEGSKA (reference sequence). CDR3 residues: CSTRDRQGYTDTQYF. CDR3 nucleotides: TGCAGTACTAGAGATCGCCAGGGTTACACAGATACGCAGTATTTT.

This clonotype was detected once. With a much larger clone just one base away, this may be a read error. This chain links TRBV5-4 with TRBJ2-4, with 13 bases that match TRBD2. CDR1 and CDR2 (germline): SGHNT, YYREEE (reference sequence). This CDR3 comprises 18 residues. Here the CDR3 reads CASSLELAGGIAKDIQYF. The CDR3 DNA follows: TGTGCCAGCAGCTTGGAACTAGCGGGAGGGATAGCCAAAGACATTCAGTACTTC.

The DNA for the CDR3 is TGTTCCAACAGCTTAGCGGGCGAGAGCACTGAAGCTTTCTTT. Translated: CSNSLAGESTEAFF. The rearrangement uses TRBV11-2 and TRBJ1-1; D gene unclear. The CDR3 runs 14 residues. Germline CDR1 SGHAT, CDR2 FQNNGV.

Many counts were recorded for this clonotype. The V gene is TRBV20-1, the J gene TRBJ2-2; 8 bases fit TRBD2. V trimming: 5 bases; J trimming: 4 bases; junction bases outside the gene matches: 3. Looked up from germline, CDR1 is DFQATT and CDR2 is SNEGSKA (reference sequence). There are 13 residues in the CDR3. The CDR3 nucleotides are TGCAGTGCTTCCGCGGGGGGCACCGGGGAGCTGTTTTTT. Amino acids: CSASAGGTGELFF.

The count of this clonotype is one. The chain couples TRBV11-2 to TRBJ2-1; 14 bases agree with TRBD2. J gave up 5 bases and V 4 bases, and 4 bases lay outside the gene matches. This CDR3 spans 16 amino acids. Per the germline V gene, CDR1 is SGHAT and CDR2 is FQNNGV. CDR3 protein: CASSYGTSGSNNEQFF. The CDR3 DNA reads TGTGCCAGCAGCTACGGGACTAGCGGGAGCAACAATGAGCAGTTCTTC.

This chain uses TRBV7-4 with TRBJ2-7; D not certain. The CDR3 spans 15 residues. V dropped 3 bases and J dropped 0 bases, with 12 bases sitting between them. The germline CDR1 and CDR2 sequences are SGHVT and SQSDAQ. DNA for the CDR3: TGTGCCAGCAGCTTGGACCGGGTCAGCTCCTACGAGCAGTACTTC. Encoded protein: CASSLDRVSSYEQYF.

On this clonotype: The conserved phenylalanine or tryptophan normally closing the CDR3 is absent here, so this likely arose from a read error. CDR3 DNA sequence: TGTGACGGCAGTTGGGACCGCGGAGGATACGAGCAGTACTAC. Its translation is CDGSWDRGGYEQYY. The genes are TRBV11-2 and TRBJ2-7, with D tentatively TRBD1 or TRBD2 (5 bases each). Germline V gives CDR1 SGHAT, CDR2 FQNNGV. The CDR3 covers 14 residues.

In the case of this clonotype: A junction end diverges from the germline sequence, so it may reflect a read error. V gene TRBV6-6 combines with J gene TRBJ1-2, with TRBD1 matching over 7 bases. The CDR3 consists of 17 residues. The V gene's germline CDR1 is MNHNY and CDR2 SVGAGI (reference sequence). The chain's CDR3 is CASSCSADRTRTHGYTF. The DNA of the CDR3 is TGTGCCAGCAGTTGTTCTGCGGACAGGACCAGGACTCATGGTTACACCTTC.

This clonotype appeared once. CDR3 sequence (DNA): TGTGCCAGCAGCTTATTCATCGGGACAACCGAGCAGTACTTC. Its protein is CASSLFIGTTEQYF. J is TRBJ2-7 and V is TRBV11-2; D possibly corresponds to TRBD1 (6 bases). The ends were cut back, 2 bases at V and 6 bases at J, with 14 bases in the middle. This CDR3 comprises 14 residues. Germline lookup yields CDR1 SGHAT and CDR2 FQNNGV. Combining the CDR3 with reference TRBV11-2 and TRBJ2-7 gives the whole variable domain EAGVAQSPRYKIIEKRQSVAFWCNPISGHATLYWYQQILGQGPKLLIQFQNNGVVDDSQLPKDRFSAERLKGVDSTLKIQPAKLEDSAVYLCASSLFIGTTEQYFGPGTRLTVT.

Regarding this clonotype: This is likely a read error, given that the CDR3 carries no conserved phenylalanine or tryptophan at its end. The rearrangement uses TRBV29-1 and TRBJ2-7; D is possibly TRBD2 (6 bases). Germline CDR1 reads SQVTM; CDR2 reads ANQGSEA. The CDR3 runs to 12 residues. Trimming took off 7 bases at V and 5 bases at J, with 15 bases between the two ends. The CDR3 loop reads CSAGGGINEQYL. The CDR3 coding sequence is TGCAGCGCAGGTGGGGGGATCAACGAGCAGTACTTA.

In its sample, this clonotype was seen once. Germline is not matched at one junction end, which may reflect a read error. V and J are TRBV4-1 and TRBJ1-2; 10 positions agree with TRBD1. The CDR3 has 17 residues. Germline V gene lookup returns CDR1 MGHRA and CDR2 YSYEKL. The CDR3 DNA reads as TGCGCCAGCAGTCAAGGGCCGGGACAGGGGATGAACTATAGCTACACCTTC. It specifies CASSQGPGQGMNYSYTF.

With regard to this clonotype: A clone one base away is much larger, so this may be a read error. Here the CDR3 reads CASTLGEQSDTQYF. In DNA, the CDR3 is TGTGCCAGCACCTTAGGTGAGCAATCAGATACGCAGTATTTT. V gene TRBV12-3 or TRBV12-4 combines with J gene TRBJ2-3; D is unresolved. The ends were cut back, 7 bases at V and 4 bases at J, with 15 bases in the middle. The CDR3 extends over 14 amino acids.

The V and J genes are TRBV6-5 and TRBJ1-6; 9 positions agree with TRBD1. The germline gives CDR1 MNHEY, CDR2 SVGAGI. The CDR3 is 16 amino acids. The ends lost 11 bases at V and 7 bases at J; junction bases unmatched: 15. This CDR3 is CACNYSFGTGNSPLHF. CDR3 nucleotides: TGTGCCTGCAATTACTCGTTCGGGACAGGGAATTCACCCCTCCACTTT.

This clonotype counts as medium-sized. The rearrangement uses TRBV6-6 and TRBJ2-1, with D maybe TRBD1 (6 bases). The CDR3 length is 14 residues. V was pared by 0 bases and J by 8 bases, with 11 bases between. CDR1 MNHNY and CDR2 SVGAGI come from the germline V gene (reference sequence). The chain's CDR3 is CASSYSLYRDEQFF. CDR3 nucleotides: TGTGCCAGCAGTTACTCCCTTTACAGGGATGAGCAGTTCTTC.

A remark on this clonotype: A much more abundant neighbour one base away suggests this may be a read error. This chain connects TRBV20-1 to TRBJ2-5, with D perhaps matching TRBD1 (6 bases). CDR1 is DFQATT and CDR2 is SNEGSKA in the germline V gene (reference sequence). The CDR3 totals 16 residues. The CDR3 DNA reads TGCAGTGCTCCCCAAGGGGGTAGCAGATTGCAAGAGACCAAGTACTTC. It codes for CSAPQGGSRLQETKYF.

Of note for this clonotype: The junction does not match germline at one end; this may be a read error. The CDR3 DNA sequence: TGCATCACTGGGAATACCGAAGCCTTCTTT. Encoded protein: CITGNTEAFF. V is TRBV29-1 and J is TRBJ1-1; D call uncertain. CDR3 length equals 10 residues. Germline CDR1 SQVTM, CDR2 ANQGSEA.

Of note for this clonotype: This sequence may be a read error, since a much larger clone differs from it by one base. V gene TRBV11-2 combines with J gene TRBJ1-1, with unresolved D. This CDR3 has 12 residues. Between the trimmed V and J ends, which lost 5 bases and 10 bases, there was a span of 14 bases. The germline V gene has CDR1 SGHAT and CDR2 FQNNGV. This CDR3 reads CASSHGRIGAFF. CDR3 bases: TGTGCCAGCAGCCATGGACGGATTGGAGCTTTCTTT.